This is a list of T cell receptor beta chains from one sample in a study of shared clonotypes between healthy human individuals. Generated by immunoSEQ multiplex PCR, the TCRdb table keeps only in-frame clones and is missing some. Of over 400,000 clones listed, approximately 84% are singletons. Material for sequencing was PBMCs. These receptors originate from a woman in her 40s in good health. Some clones in this sample may be carry-over from other donors' samples. CDR3s include the opening cysteine and the closing phenylalanine or tryptophan.

j_gene: TRBJ1-4
v_gene: TRBV18
CDR3aa: CASSLWTEEKLFF

j_gene: TRBJ2-1
v_gene: TRBV27
CDR3aa: CASGTWTARSYNEQFF

j_gene: TRBJ1-1
v_gene: TRBV5-1
CDR3aa: CASSSRTGDTEAFF

j_gene: TRBJ2-1
v_gene: TRBV28
CDR3aa: CASSFLAGVYNEQFF

j_gene: TRBJ2-2
v_gene: TRBV19
CDR3aa: CASSTFLAGELFF

j_gene: TRBJ2-7
v_gene: TRBV11-2
CDR3aa: CASSLRLSPIHEQYF

j_gene: TRBJ2-6
v_gene: TRBV18
CDR3aa: CASSPRGTDFSGANVLTF

j_gene: TRBJ2-3
v_gene: TRBV7-7
CDR3aa: CASSLSFGDAQYF

j_gene: TRBJ2-3
v_gene: TRBV6-1
CDR3aa: CASSAGDSSTDTQYF

j_gene: TRBJ2-1
v_gene: TRBV27
CDR3aa: CASSSPSGGKNEQFF

j_gene: TRBJ2-7
v_gene: TRBV25-1
CDR3aa: CASSDSAGGYEQYF

j_gene: TRBJ2-3
v_gene: TRBV9
CDR3aa: CASSARLGETDTQYF

j_gene: TRBJ1-4
v_gene: TRBV5-8
CDR3aa: CASSLRGLNEKLFF

j_gene: TRBJ1-2
v_gene: TRBV7-6
CDR3aa: CASRFRDQGRYGYTF

j_gene: TRBJ2-5
v_gene: TRBV7-2
CDR3aa: CASSRQGGQETQYF

j_gene: TRBJ1-3
v_gene: TRBV5-6
CDR3aa: CASSLAGSGNTIYF

j_gene: TRBJ2-1
v_gene: TRBV4-3
CDR3aa: CASSQRRNLIRDPWDNEQFF

j_gene: TRBJ1-2
v_gene: TRBV18
CDR3aa: CASSPRQGGGYTF

j_gene: TRBJ1-2
v_gene: TRBV18
CDR3aa: CASFTGIGYGYTF

j_gene: TRBJ1-4
v_gene: TRBV2
CDR3aa: CASRRDSLREKLFF

j_gene: TRBJ1-4
v_gene: TRBV6-6
CDR3aa: CASSYSGSGGEKLFF

j_gene: TRBJ2-1
v_gene: TRBV2
CDR3aa: CASSVWRDEQFF

j_gene: TRBJ1-2
v_gene: TRBV11-1
CDR3aa: CASSDSGTGVNSDGYTF

j_gene: TRBJ1-1
v_gene: TRBV7-8
CDR3aa: CASSFLARDTEAFF

j_gene: TRBJ2-2
v_gene: TRBV7-8
CDR3aa: CASSPQGASTGELFF

j_gene: TRBJ2-1
v_gene: TRBV18
CDR3aa: CASSSGVLAGVGGEQFF

j_gene: TRBJ1-5
v_gene: TRBV28
CDR3aa: CASSLWTGGSQPQHF

j_gene: TRBJ2-1
v_gene: TRBV10-2
CDR3aa: CASSEAGHYRYNEQFF

j_gene: TRBJ2-3
v_gene: TRBV5-4
CDR3aa: CASSARLAGTDTQYF

j_gene: TRBJ2-3
v_gene: TRBV7-9
CDR3aa: CASSFGYARLADTQYF

j_gene: TRBJ1-5
v_gene: TRBV30
CDR3aa: CAWSVRGNQPQHF

j_gene: TRBJ2-3
v_gene: TRBV29-1
CDR3aa: CSVGTDSGLAGGWGTQYF

j_gene: TRBJ2-1
v_gene: TRBV7-2
CDR3aa: CASSPLEQGNNEQFF

j_gene: TRBJ2-7
v_gene: TRBV9
CDR3aa: CASSVGPRQGDEQYF

j_gene: TRBJ1-2
v_gene: TRBV29-1
CDR3aa: CSVGMGRGRDGYTF

j_gene: TRBJ1-1
v_gene: TRBV7-9
CDR3aa: CASSLEGANTEAFF

j_gene: TRBJ2-1
v_gene: TRBV6-1
CDR3aa: CAATDRTVLRDEQFF

j_gene: TRBJ1-2
v_gene: TRBV21-1
CDR3aa: CASREILYGYTF

j_gene: TRBJ2-2
v_gene: TRBV6-6
CDR3aa: CASSQRVVGGELFF

j_gene: TRBJ2-5
v_gene: TRBV14
CDR3aa: CASSKPRRGGQETQYF

j_gene: TRBJ2-2
v_gene: TRBV28
CDR3aa: CASSLILAGGEGELFF

j_gene: TRBJ1-4
v_gene: TRBV7-2
CDR3aa: CASSRIPGKEKLFF

j_gene: TRBJ2-7
v_gene: TRBV7-9
CDR3aa: CASSWKRDSSYEQYF

j_gene: TRBJ2-5
v_gene: TRBV10-3
CDR3aa: CAIRSPGTRQETQYF

j_gene: TRBJ2-3
v_gene: TRBV30
CDR3aa: CAWSAWTSGSWGTDTQYF

j_gene: TRBJ1-2
v_gene: TRBV9
CDR3aa: CASSVGGQGATGGYTF

j_gene: TRBJ2-1
v_gene: TRBV30
CDR3aa: CAWSVALDSEQFF

j_gene: TRBJ2-3
v_gene: TRBV4-2
CDR3aa: CASSQDPAIHTDTQYF

j_gene: TRBJ2-3
v_gene: TRBV10-2
CDR3aa: CASNGVLQKYTDTQYF

j_gene: TRBJ2-2
v_gene: TRBV30
CDR3aa: CAWSQSANTGELFF

j_gene: TRBJ2-7
v_gene: TRBV25-1
CDR3aa: CASSENLAQMF

j_gene: TRBJ2-1
v_gene: TRBV11-3
CDR3aa: CASSPSGRGNEQFF